This entry is about one T cell receptor beta chain. The data were taken from a study of blood T cell repertoires in COVID-19. Study overall: Researchers got acute and convalescent COVID-19 samples from the United States, Italy and Spain. T cells, B-cell-depleted T cells, or PBMCs supplied cDNA or gDNA.

Germline CDR1 and CDR2: KGHSH and LQKENI. The CDR3 runs 14 residues. The junction had 6 bases not matched to a gene; V was cut back by 3 bases and J by 6 bases. In the authors' workflow: Counts of nucleated cells, estimated from reference gene primer amplification, were obtained. TCRdb's copy holds only in-frame clones and misses some; the assay was immunoSEQ multiplex PCR. That table gives V, J and clone size, and the DNA gave D and trimming. The profile shows approximately 240,000 clones, less than 90% of them singletons. This sequence originates from an elderly woman with active or convalescent COVID-19. The chain is built from TRBV18 and TRBJ1-2; 8 bases are shared with TRBD1. The source material was peripheral blood. The DNA of the CDR3 is TGTGCCAGCTCACCCCAGGGGGCAGAGGATGGCTACACCTTC. This translates into CASSPQGAEDGYTF.